This T cell receptor beta chain emerged from a study of cytomegalovirus exposure and HLA in healthy donors. Researchers ran the PCR with 60 Vbeta and 13 Jbeta primers. Sequencing used immunoSEQ multiplex PCR; TCRdb keeps in-frame clones, though not all of them. Of about 200,000 clones listed, approximately 79% are singletons. This TCR was recovered from a man aged 50 or older in good health and CMV-seronegative. The material sequenced was PBMCs.

This CDR3 is CASSLEQTGTGELFF. As DNA, the CDR3 is TGTGCCAGCAGCTTAGAACAGACGGGGACCGGGGAGCTGTTTTTT. The chain joins TRBV7-2 to TRBJ2-2; D might be TRBD2 (5 bases). Germline CDR1 is SGHTA and CDR2 is FQGNSA. Between the trimmed V and J ends, which lost 1 base and 5 bases, there was a span of 11 bases. There are 15 residues in the CDR3.